The 4 T cell receptor beta chains reported below all come from one sample, sequenced in a study of post-analysis software for immune sequencing data. Findings and caveats of the study: In patients, about 5 TRBV segments were more frequent than in controls, with TRBV5-6, TRBV5-1 and TRBV20-1 among them.

Their antigen targets remain unknown. Included in the TCR beta cDNA libraries were unique molecular identifiers. One entry per CDR3 protein, called by TCRdb with MiXCR from the PCR reads. The table lists a few hundred thousand distinct CDR3 sequences, about a third of them singletons. Sequenced: blood. These receptors were collected from a girl aged 5-17 years with multiple sclerosis.

This clonotype was recorded once. The chain employs TRBV5-1 and TRBJ1-4, with no clear D. CDR1 is SGHRS, CDR2 YFSETQ, per germline. V dropped 2 bases and J dropped 3 bases, with 14 bases sitting between them. CDR3 length: 16 residues. CDR3 sequence reads: CASSLSAGNSNEKLFF. In DNA, the CDR3 is TGCGCCAGCAGCTTATCCGCGGGGAATTCTAATGAAAAACTGTTTTTT.

This clonotype has just a few counts. V usage is TRBV7-2 and J usage is TRBJ2-1, with D hard to call. V lost 4 bases and J lost 12, with 19 bases in between. The germline CDR1 and CDR2 sequences are SGHTA and FQGNSA. This CDR3 spans 14 amino acids. CDR3 protein: CASSSYLGTDGQFF. CDR3 coding DNA: TGTGCCAGCAGCTCCTATTTGGGAACCGATGGGCAGTTCTTC.

V gene TRBV5-1 combines with J gene TRBJ2-3; D call uncertain. Per germline, CDR1 SGHRS and CDR2 YFSETQ. The CDR3 has 13 amino acids. V was trimmed by 1 base and J by 4 bases, leaving 7 bases between them. The CDR3 coding sequence is TGCGCCAGCAGCTTGTATAAGGCAGATACGCAGTATTTT. Translating gives CASSLYKADTQYF.

The chain links TRBV4-1 to TRBJ2-7, with D perhaps TRBD2 (5 bases). This CDR3 region has 15 residues. Germline CDR1 reads MGHRA; CDR2 reads YSYEKL. The V end lost 0 bases, the J end lost 7 bases, and 16 bases lay between the germline ends. In DNA form, the CDR3 reads TGCGCCAGCAGCCAAGACCCCCTAGCTACGTATGAGCAGTACTTC. Its protein product is CASSQDPLATYEQYF.